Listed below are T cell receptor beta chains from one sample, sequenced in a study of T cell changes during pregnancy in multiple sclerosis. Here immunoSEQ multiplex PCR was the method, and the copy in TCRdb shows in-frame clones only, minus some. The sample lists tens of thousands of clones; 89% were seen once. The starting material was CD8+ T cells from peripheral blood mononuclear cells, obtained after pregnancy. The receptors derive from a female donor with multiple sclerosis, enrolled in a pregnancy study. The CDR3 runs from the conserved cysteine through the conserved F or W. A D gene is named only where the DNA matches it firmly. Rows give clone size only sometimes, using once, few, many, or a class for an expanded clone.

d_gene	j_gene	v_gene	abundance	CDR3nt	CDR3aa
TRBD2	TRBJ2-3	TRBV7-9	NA	TGTGCCAGCAGCCCGCGACTAGCGGGAGGATGGGCAGATACGCAGTATTTT	CASSPRLAGGWADTQYF
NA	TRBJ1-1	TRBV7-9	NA	TGTGCCAGCAGCTTCGGGGGGAACACTGAAGCTTTCTTT	CASSFGGNTEAFF
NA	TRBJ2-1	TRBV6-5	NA	TGTGCCAGCGGAGGGGTGGGATCCGACCCAAGTGAGCAGTTCTTC	CASGGVGSDPSEQFF
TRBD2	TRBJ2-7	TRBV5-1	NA	TGCGCCAGCAGCTTGGGACTAGCGGGAGGGGAAGGGCAGTACTTC	CASSLGLAGGEGQYF
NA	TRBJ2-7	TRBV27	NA	TGTGCCAGCAGTTTATTCGCTCCTAGCTCCTACGAGCAGTACTTC	CASSLFAPSSYEQYF
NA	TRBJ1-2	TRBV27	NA	TGTGCCAGCAGTTACTCGCTCTCTCATGGCTACACCTTC	CASSYSLSHGYTF
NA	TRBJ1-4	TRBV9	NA	TGTGCCAGCAGCCCCGGTTGGGGAGGGGATGAAAAACTGTTTTTT	CASSPGWGGDEKLFF
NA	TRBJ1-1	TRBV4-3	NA	TGCGCCAGCAGCCAAGGGTGGACAGCGAACACTGAAGCTTTCTTT	CASSQGWTANTEAFF
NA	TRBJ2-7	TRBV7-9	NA	TGTGCCAGCAGCTTCGCCTCCAGCTCCTACGAGCAGTACTTC	CASSFASSSYEQYF
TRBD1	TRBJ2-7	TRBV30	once	TGTGCCTGGAGTCTGTACGGGACAGGGAACTCCTACGAGCAGTACTTC	CAWSLYGTGNSYEQYF
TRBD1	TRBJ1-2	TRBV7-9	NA	TGTGCCAGCAGCTTTAACCGGGACAGAACTAACTATGGCTACACCTTC	CASSFNRDRTNYGYTF
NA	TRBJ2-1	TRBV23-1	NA	TGCGCCAGCAGAGAAAGGACAGTTCACAATGAGCAGTTCTTC	CASRERTVHNEQFF
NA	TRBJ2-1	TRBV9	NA	TGTGCCAGCAGCGTGGGGACTCCAAATGAGCAGTTCTTC	CASSVGTPNEQFF
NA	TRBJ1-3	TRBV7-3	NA	TGTGCCAGCAGCTTAAACGGAGGCTCTGGAAACACCATATATTTT	CASSLNGGSGNTIYF
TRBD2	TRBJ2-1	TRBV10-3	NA	TGTGCCATCAGTGGGTGGGGGGCCACTAGCGGGAGTCATTCGGATGAGCAGTTCTTC	CAISGWGATSGSHSDEQFF
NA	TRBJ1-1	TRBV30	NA	TGTGCCTGGAGGAACAGGGTCACTGAAGCTTTCTTT	CAWRNRVTEAFF
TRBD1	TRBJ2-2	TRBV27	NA	TGTGCCAGCAGTTGGACAGGGAAGAACACCGGGGAGCTGTTTTTT	CASSWTGKNTGELFF
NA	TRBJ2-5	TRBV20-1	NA	TGCAGTGCTAGGCGGGGAGAGACCCAGTACTTC	CSARRGETQYF
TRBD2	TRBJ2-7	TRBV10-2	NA	TGCGCCAGCAGAGATCTGACTAGCGGGGGGGGCGAGCAGTACTTC	CASRDLTSGGGEQYF
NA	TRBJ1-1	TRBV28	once	TGTGCCAGCAGTTTTACCCCGTCGGGGGGCACTGAAGCTTTCTTT	CASSFTPSGGTEAFF
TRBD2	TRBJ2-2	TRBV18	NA	TGTGCCAGCTCACCAGGGGACACCGGGACTAGCGGGAGGTCCGGGGAGCTGTTTTTT	CASSPGDTGTSGRSGELFF
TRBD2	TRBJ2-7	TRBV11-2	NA	TGTGCCAGCAGCCAGACTAGCGGGAGTCACGAGCAGTACTTC	CASSQTSGSHEQYF
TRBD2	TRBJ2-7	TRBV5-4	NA	TGTGCCAGCAGATATGGTAGCGGGAGGGCCGACGAGCAGTACTTC	CASRYGSGRADEQYF
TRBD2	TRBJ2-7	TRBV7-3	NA	TGTGCCAGCAGCTTACTAGCGGTAACCTCCTACGAGCAGTACTTC	CASSLLAVTSYEQYF
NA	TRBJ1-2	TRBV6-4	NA	TGTGCCAGCAGTGACTCCGTCTATGGCTACACCTTC	CASSDSVYGYTF
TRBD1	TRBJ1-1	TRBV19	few	TGTGCCAGTAGTGTCGGGACAGTGAACACTGAAGCTTTCTTT	CASSVGTVNTEAFF
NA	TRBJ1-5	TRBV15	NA	TGTGCCCCCCCAGATAGACAGGATGGGATAGGGAATCAGCCCCAGCATTTT	CAPPDRQDGIGNQPQHF